Listed below are T cell receptor beta chains from one sample, sequenced in a study of CD8 T cells in ankylosing spondylitis. Via MiXCR, TCRdb re-called the 5' RACE reads, giving one row per CDR3 protein. The data show roughly 180,000 distinct CDR3 sequences, with roughly 13% seen just once and around 10% held by the top ten. The sample consisted of blood, either unsorted or a sorted T cell fraction (not recorded which). These TCRs come from a female donor with ankylosing spondylitis or in good health (not recorded which). CDR3s include the opening cysteine and the closing phenylalanine or tryptophan. Each record gives: D gene, CDR3 length, V gene, J gene, clone size, CDR3 DNA, CDR3 protein. The D gene is left open where the match is weak. Size values are once, few and many counts, or a class for expanded clones, and some rows have none.

D gene: TRBD2; CDR3 length: 15; V gene: TRBV7-9; J gene: TRBJ2-2; clone size: few; CDR3 DNA: TGTGCCAGCAGCCAACTAGCGGGGAACACCGGGGAGCTGTTTTTT; CDR3 protein: CASSQLAGNTGELFF
D gene: .; CDR3 length: 16; V gene: TRBV27; J gene: TRBJ2-3; clone size: .; CDR3 DNA: TGTGCCAGCAGTCCGACTAGCAGGGGAGGGCCAGATACGCAGTATTTT; CDR3 protein: CASSPTSRGGPDTQYF
D gene: TRBD1; CDR3 length: 15; V gene: TRBV6-2/TRBV6-3; J gene: TRBJ1-5; clone size: few; CDR3 DNA: TGTGCCAGCAGTTACCGACAGGGAGCAAAACAGCCCCAGCATTTT; CDR3 protein: CASSYRQGAKQPQHF
D gene: .; CDR3 length: 15; V gene: TRBV4-2; J gene: TRBJ2-1; clone size: few; CDR3 DNA: TGTGCCAGCAGCCAAGAAGGCCAGGGGATCCATGAGCAGTTCTTC; CDR3 protein: CASSQEGQGIHEQFF
D gene: .; CDR3 length: 14; V gene: TRBV7-9; J gene: TRBJ1-6; clone size: many; CDR3 DNA: TGTGCCAGCAGCTTAGCGGCGTTAAATTCACCCCTCCACTTT; CDR3 protein: CASSLAALNSPLHF
D gene: .; CDR3 length: 13; V gene: TRBV12-3/TRBV12-4; J gene: TRBJ1-1; clone size: many; CDR3 DNA: TGTGCCAGCAGTTTTTCAGGGGTCTCTGAAGCTTTCTTT; CDR3 protein: CASSFSGVSEAFF
D gene: .; CDR3 length: 14; V gene: TRBV9; J gene: TRBJ1-3; clone size: many; CDR3 DNA: TGTGCCAGCAGCGGGACAGTCTCTGGAAACACCATATATTTT; CDR3 protein: CASSGTVSGNTIYF
D gene: .; CDR3 length: 11; V gene: TRBV20-1; J gene: TRBJ1-1; clone size: many; CDR3 DNA: TGCAGTGCTAGGAAGGGCCAAGGAGCTTTCTTT; CDR3 protein: CSARKGQGAFF
D gene: TRBD1; CDR3 length: 16; V gene: TRBV3-1; J gene: TRBJ2-7; clone size: few; CDR3 DNA: TGTGCCAGCAGCCTCATCCGGACAGGGGGACTCTACGAGCAGTACTTC; CDR3 protein: CASSLIRTGGLYEQYF
D gene: .; CDR3 length: 14; V gene: TRBV6-2/TRBV6-3; J gene: TRBJ2-7; clone size: many; CDR3 DNA: TGTGCCAGCAGTCCTTGGACTGGAGCCTACGAGCAGTACTTC; CDR3 protein: CASSPWTGAYEQYF
D gene: TRBD1; CDR3 length: 15; V gene: TRBV5-1; J gene: TRBJ1-1; clone size: many; CDR3 DNA: TGCGCCAGCAGCTGGACAGGGACCATGAACACTGAAGCTTTCTTT; CDR3 protein: CASSWTGTMNTEAFF
D gene: .; CDR3 length: 14; V gene: TRBV5-1; J gene: TRBJ2-7; clone size: many; CDR3 DNA: TGCGCCAGCAGCTTGGAAGGGGTCGGCGACGAGCAGTACTTC; CDR3 protein: CASSLEGVGDEQYF
D gene: .; CDR3 length: 11; V gene: TRBV12-3/TRBV12-4; J gene: TRBJ1-1; clone size: many; CDR3 DNA: TGTGCCAGCAGTTTCGGCCATGAAGCTTTCTTT; CDR3 protein: CASSFGHEAFF
D gene: .; CDR3 length: 14; V gene: TRBV20-1; J gene: TRBJ2-3; clone size: many; CDR3 DNA: TGCAGTGCTAGAGATTGGGGCGTTGCAGATACGCAGTATTTT; CDR3 protein: CSARDWGVADTQYF
D gene: .; CDR3 length: 13; V gene: TRBV3-1; J gene: TRBJ2-3; clone size: many; CDR3 DNA: TGTGCCAGCACTTCAAAGGGGACAGATACGCAGTATTTT; CDR3 protein: CASTSKGTDTQYF
D gene: TRBD2; CDR3 length: 14; V gene: TRBV5-4; J gene: TRBJ2-2; clone size: many; CDR3 DNA: TGTGCCACCACGGCGGGAGGGCTGGCCGGGGAGCTGTTTTTT; CDR3 protein: CATTAGGLAGELFF
D gene: .; CDR3 length: 15; V gene: TRBV6-5; J gene: TRBJ2-7; clone size: .; CDR3 DNA: TGTGCCAGCAGTCCCTCGGGGACTTCATACGACTGGCAGTACTTC; CDR3 protein: CASSPSGTSYDWQYF
D gene: .; CDR3 length: 15; V gene: TRBV20-1; J gene: TRBJ2-2; clone size: few; CDR3 DNA: TGCAGTGCCGATCGTGGTGGCGGGATCCCCGGGGAGCTGTTTTTT; CDR3 protein: CSADRGGGIPGELFF
D gene: .; CDR3 length: 15; V gene: TRBV27; J gene: TRBJ1-5; clone size: many; CDR3 DNA: TGTGCCAGCAGCACCAGAGTCGGCAGCAATCAGCCCCAGCATTTT; CDR3 protein: CASSTRVGSNQPQHF
D gene: TRBD2; CDR3 length: 17; V gene: TRBV7-2; J gene: TRBJ2-7; clone size: .; CDR3 DNA: TGTGCCAGCAGCTTAGCGAGAGGACTAGCGGGGTCTTGGGAGCAGTACTTC; CDR3 protein: CASSLARGLAGSWEQYF
D gene: .; CDR3 length: 16; V gene: TRBV5-1; J gene: TRBJ2-3; clone size: few; CDR3 DNA: TGCGCCAGCAGCTTGTTTGATCACCCCTACACAGATACGCAGTATTTT; CDR3 protein: CASSLFDHPYTDTQYF
D gene: TRBD2; CDR3 length: 17; V gene: TRBV12-3/TRBV12-4; J gene: TRBJ2-1; clone size: few; CDR3 DNA: TGTGCCAGCAGTTTAGCCCTGGGCGGGAGGGCCCGGAATGAGCAGTTCTTC; CDR3 protein: CASSLALGGRARNEQFF
D gene: .; CDR3 length: 14; V gene: TRBV24-1; J gene: TRBJ1-1; clone size: many; CDR3 DNA: TGTGCCACCAGTGATAACAGGATGAACACTGAAGCTTTCTTT; CDR3 protein: CATSDNRMNTEAFF
D gene: TRBD1; CDR3 length: 14; V gene: TRBV27; J gene: TRBJ2-7; clone size: many; CDR3 DNA: TGTGCCAGCAGACCGGGACAGGTCCCTCGGGAGCAGTACTTC; CDR3 protein: CASRPGQVPREQYF
D gene: TRBD1; CDR3 length: 15; V gene: TRBV19; J gene: TRBJ1-2; clone size: .; CDR3 DNA: TGTGCCAGTAGTAGCCGCCCCGGACAGGGCCTAGGCTACACCTTC; CDR3 protein: CASSSRPGQGLGYTF
D gene: TRBD1; CDR3 length: 16; V gene: TRBV3-1; J gene: TRBJ1-2; clone size: few; CDR3 DNA: TGTGCCAGCAGCCCTGGGGTAGGGGGCCTTAAGTCTGGCTACACCTTC; CDR3 protein: CASSPGVGGLKSGYTF
D gene: .; CDR3 length: 13; V gene: TRBV12-3/TRBV12-4; J gene: TRBJ2-3; clone size: many; CDR3 DNA: TGTGCCAGCAGCCCCCGATTGGAAGATACGCAGTATTTT; CDR3 protein: CASSPRLEDTQYF
D gene: .; CDR3 length: 17; V gene: TRBV7-8; J gene: TRBJ2-2; clone size: few; CDR3 DNA: TGTGCCAGCAGCCGAGGGAGGGGGGGGGTTAACACCGGGGAGCTGTTTTTT; CDR3 protein: CASSRGRGGVNTGELFF
D gene: TRBD1; CDR3 length: 15; V gene: TRBV12-3/TRBV12-4; J gene: TRBJ2-5; clone size: .; CDR3 DNA: TGTGCCAGCAGTTTTTCCGGACAGGGGAGAGAGACCCAGTACTTC; CDR3 protein: CASSFSGQGRETQYF
D gene: TRBD1; CDR3 length: 16; V gene: TRBV5-1; J gene: TRBJ1-2; clone size: many; CDR3 DNA: TGCGCCAGCAGACCGCGGACAGGGCGTGATAACTATGGCTACACCTTC; CDR3 protein: CASRPRTGRDNYGYTF
D gene: .; CDR3 length: 17; V gene: TRBV7-9; J gene: TRBJ2-4; clone size: many; CDR3 DNA: TGTGCCAGCAGCTCCCTCGGGGATAGCGGAGCCAAAAACATTCAGTACTTC; CDR3 protein: CASSSLGDSGAKNIQYF
D gene: .; CDR3 length: 14; V gene: TRBV18; J gene: TRBJ1-4; clone size: few; CDR3 DNA: TGTGCCAGCTCCCGACAGAGCCGTAATGAAAAACTGTTTTTT; CDR3 protein: CASSRQSRNEKLFF
D gene: .; CDR3 length: 15; V gene: TRBV13; J gene: TRBJ2-7; clone size: many; CDR3 DNA: TGTGCCAGCAGCCCAGGGGGGGGCAGCTCCTACGAGCAGTACTTC; CDR3 protein: CASSPGGGSSYEQYF
D gene: .; CDR3 length: 15; V gene: TRBV20-1; J gene: TRBJ2-2; clone size: many; CDR3 DNA: TGCAGTGCTAGAGATGCTGGGAGAAACACCGGGGAGCTGTTTTTT; CDR3 protein: CSARDAGRNTGELFF
D gene: TRBD1; CDR3 length: 14; V gene: TRBV27; J gene: TRBJ1-2; clone size: many; CDR3 DNA: TGTGCCAGCACTGCGGACAGGGTCCTCTATGGCTACACCTTC; CDR3 protein: CASTADRVLYGYTF
D gene: .; CDR3 length: 14; V gene: TRBV6-2/TRBV6-3; J gene: TRBJ1-5; clone size: many; CDR3 DNA: TGTGCCAGCAGTTACTCTTGGAGGGAGCAGCCCCAGCATTTT; CDR3 protein: CASSYSWREQPQHF
D gene: TRBD2; CDR3 length: 16; V gene: TRBV28; J gene: TRBJ2-5; clone size: many; CDR3 DNA: TGTGCCAGCAGTTTAAGGTGGACTAGCGGGAGAGAGACCCAGTACTTC; CDR3 protein: CASSLRWTSGRETQYF